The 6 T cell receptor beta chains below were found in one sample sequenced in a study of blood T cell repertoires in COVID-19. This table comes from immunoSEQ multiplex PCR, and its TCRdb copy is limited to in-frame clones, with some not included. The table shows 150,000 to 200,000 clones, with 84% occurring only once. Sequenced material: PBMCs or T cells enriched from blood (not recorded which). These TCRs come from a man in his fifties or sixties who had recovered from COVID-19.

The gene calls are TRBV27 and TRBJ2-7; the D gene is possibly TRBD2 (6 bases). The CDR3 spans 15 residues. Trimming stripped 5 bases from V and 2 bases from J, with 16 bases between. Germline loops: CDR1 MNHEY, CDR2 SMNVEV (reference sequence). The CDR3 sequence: CASSHFQEGTYEQYF. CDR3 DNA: TGTGCCAGCAGTCACTTCCAGGAGGGGACCTACGAGCAGTACTTC.

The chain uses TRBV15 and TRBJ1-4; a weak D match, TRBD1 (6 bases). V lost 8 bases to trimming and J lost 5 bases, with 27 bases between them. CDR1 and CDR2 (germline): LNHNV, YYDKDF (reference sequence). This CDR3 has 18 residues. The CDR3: CATELYRGGAFENEKLFF. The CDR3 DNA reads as TGTGCCACCGAATTATACAGAGGGGGGGCCTTTGAGAATGAAAAACTGTTTTTT. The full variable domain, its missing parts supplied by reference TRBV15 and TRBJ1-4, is DAMVIQNPRYQVTQFGKPVTLSCSQTLNHNVMYWYQQKSSQAPKLLFHYYDKDFNNEADTPDNFQSRRPNTSFCFLDIRSPGLGDTAMYLCATELYRGGAFENEKLFFGSGTQLSVL.

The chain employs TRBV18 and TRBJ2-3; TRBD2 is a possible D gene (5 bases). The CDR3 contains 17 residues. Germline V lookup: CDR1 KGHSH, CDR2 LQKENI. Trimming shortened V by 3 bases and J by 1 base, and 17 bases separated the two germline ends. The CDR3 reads CASSPLEPGWGTDTQYF. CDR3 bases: TGTGCCAGCTCACCTCTCGAACCGGGGTGGGGCACAGATACGCAGTATTTT. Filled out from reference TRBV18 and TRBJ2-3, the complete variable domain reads NAGVMQNPRHLVRRRGQEARLRCSPMKGHSHVYWYRQLPEEGLKFMVYLQKENIIDESGMPKERFSAEFPKEGPSILRIQQVVRGDSAAYFCASSPLEPGWGTDTQYFGPGTRLTVL.

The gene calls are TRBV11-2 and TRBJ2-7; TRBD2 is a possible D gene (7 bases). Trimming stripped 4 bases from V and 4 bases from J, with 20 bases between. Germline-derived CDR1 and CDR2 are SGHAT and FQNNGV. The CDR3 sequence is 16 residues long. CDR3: CASSSGGSKRNYEQYF. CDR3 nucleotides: TGTGCCAGCAGCTCGGGGGGCAGTAAGAGAAATTACGAGCAGTACTTC. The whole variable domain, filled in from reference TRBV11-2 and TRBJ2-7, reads EAGVAQSPRYKIIEKRQSVAFWCNPISGHATLYWYQQILGQGPKLLIQFQNNGVVDDSQLPKDRFSAERLKGVDSTLKIQPAKLEDSAVYLCASSSGGSKRNYEQYFGPGTRLTVT.

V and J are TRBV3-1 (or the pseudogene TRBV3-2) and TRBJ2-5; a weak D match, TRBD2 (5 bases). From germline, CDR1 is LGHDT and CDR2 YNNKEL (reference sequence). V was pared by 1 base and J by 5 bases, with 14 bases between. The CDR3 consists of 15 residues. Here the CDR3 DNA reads TGTGCCAGCAGCCAAGCCGAACTAGTAACCGAGACCCAGTACTTC. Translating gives CASSQAELVTETQYF.

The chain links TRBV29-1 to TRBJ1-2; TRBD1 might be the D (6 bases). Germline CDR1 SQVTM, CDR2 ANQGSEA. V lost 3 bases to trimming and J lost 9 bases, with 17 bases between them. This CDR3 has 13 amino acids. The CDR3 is CSVESRPGASYTF. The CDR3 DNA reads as TGCAGCGTTGAGTCCAGACCAGGGGCGAGCTACACCTTC.